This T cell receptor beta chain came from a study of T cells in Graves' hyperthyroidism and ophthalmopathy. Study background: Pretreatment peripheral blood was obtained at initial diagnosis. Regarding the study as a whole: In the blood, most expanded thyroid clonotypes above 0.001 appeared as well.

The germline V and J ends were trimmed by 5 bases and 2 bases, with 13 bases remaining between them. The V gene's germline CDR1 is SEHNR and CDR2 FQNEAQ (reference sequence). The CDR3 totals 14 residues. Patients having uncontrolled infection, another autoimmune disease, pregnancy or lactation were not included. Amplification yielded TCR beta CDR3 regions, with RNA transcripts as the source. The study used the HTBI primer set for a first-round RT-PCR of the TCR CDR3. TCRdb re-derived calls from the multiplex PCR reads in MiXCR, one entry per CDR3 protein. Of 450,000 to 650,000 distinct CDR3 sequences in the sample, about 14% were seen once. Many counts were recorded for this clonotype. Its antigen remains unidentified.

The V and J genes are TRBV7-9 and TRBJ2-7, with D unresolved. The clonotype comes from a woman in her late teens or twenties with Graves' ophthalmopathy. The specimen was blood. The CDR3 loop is CASSPDPEPYEQYF. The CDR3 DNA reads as TGTGCCAGCAGCCCAGACCCGGAGCCCTACGAGCAGTACTTC. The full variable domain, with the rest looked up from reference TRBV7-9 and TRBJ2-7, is DTGVSQNPRHKITKRGQNVTFRCDPISEHNRLYWYRQTLGQGPEFLTYFQNEAQLEKSRLLSDRFSAERPKGSFSTLEIQRTEQGDSAMYLCASSPDPEPYEQYFGPGTRLTVT.